This T cell receptor beta chain was obtained from a study of blood T cell repertoires in COVID-19 (dated by TCRdb to 2020 to 2022). Some background on the complete study: Samples from collaborators originated in the United States, Italy and Spain and spanned both the acute and convalescent phases of COVID-19. The repertoires were made available in a free public database intended to serve as a resource for research on the immune response to SARS-CoV-2. Samples were obtained from the ongoing ImmuneRACE study (first 160 participants) and from 1,254 subjects provided by 6 global collaborators. Subjects who had been exposed to COVID-19, were actively infected with it, or had recovered from it provided the deeply sampled blood TCRbeta repertoires that made up the dataset. The sample metadata nearly always contained a de-identified subject ID, COVID-19 status, age in years and sex. Where available, HLA class I and class II types were taken from metadata supplied by the sample provider and were not determined by assay-based typing. The material from the prospective study consisted of cDNA or gDNA derived from T cells, B-cell-depleted T cells, or PBMCs.

Overall study results and their limits: The quantity of clinical and demographic metadata differed by source and by participant and was supplied without curation.

The immunoSEQ Assay, a bias-controlled multiplex PCR, was used to amplify TCRbeta CDR3 regions from genomic DNA. Processing in the source paper ran as follows. Nucleated cell counts per sample were estimated from amplification of reference gene primers within the assay. Sequence reads were collapsed and filtered to measure the absolute abundance of every unique TCRbeta CDR3 rearrangement. For each sample, productive Simpson clonality was calculated as the square root of Simpson's diversity index across productive rearrangements. TCRdb carries this immuneACCESS record with in-frame sequences only. Its versions omit some clonotypes, under half of them owing to an unresolved V gene in the studies checked, with the rest unexplained. The V and J calls and clone size come from that table; D and trimming were worked out from the DNA. The sample table shows 15,000 to 20,000 clones, and about 92% are seen once. The ten largest clones add up to under 7% of the sample.

Whole blood was collected in K2EDTA tubes by collaborating institutions according to the institutions' own protocols. For TCRbeta analysis, collaborator samples were shipped as frozen whole blood, as isolated PBMCs, or as DNA extracted from either sample type. Points on this clone: What this receptor recognizes is not known. No base-level quality is on record; no much larger clone is a single base apart.

V loses 7 bases of germline sequence and J loses 3 bases, and the interval between the two ends is 10 bases. From cysteine to phenylalanine, the CDR3 is 13 amino acids long. Kept here is only the CDR3 DNA, which spans 39 bases and is read in frame from base 1. From a lookup of the germline V gene, CDR1 and CDR2 are WSHSY and SAAADI. The sequence links TRBV10-2 to TRBJ2-1, with a weak D call of TRBD1 (7 bases match). The sequence came from a human donor in a cohort sampled during active COVID-19. Sample: peripheral blood. The nucleotide sequence is TGCGCCAGCATGCAGGGGGGCTACAATGAGCAGTTCTTC. This encodes CASMQGGYNEQFF.